A single TCR beta chain is shown here with its context. The entry originates in a study of OX40 agonist ivuxolimab in advanced cancers. Germline-derived CDR1 and CDR2 are GTSNPN and SVGIG (reference sequence). This CDR3 is 12 amino acids long. V shed 2 bases and J shed 5 bases, with 6 bases lying between them. Sequenced by immunoSEQ multiplex PCR; TCRdb stores in-frame clones only, minus some. The profile shows over 60,000 clones, approximately 91% of them singletons. The genes are TRBV30 and TRBJ2-2; the D gene is possibly TRBD1 (5 bases). This receptor was identified in an adult with an advanced solid tumor such as melanoma, head and neck, liver or kidney cancer. The sample here was CD4+ or CD8+ T cells sorted from blood, taken in a trial of the OX40 agonist ivuxolimab. The CDR3 loop is CAWSRGTGELFF. CDR3 nucleotide sequence: TGTGCCTGGAGTAGGGGTACCGGGGAGCTGTTTTTT.